This T cell receptor beta chain derives from a study of T cells in localized non-small cell lung cancer. General study results and limits: A median roughly 57 of the top 100 tumor clones appeared in adjacent lung. Without multi-region sequencing, intratumor heterogeneity could not be excluded. Adjacent uninvolved lung had the highest clonality, suggesting focused antigen responses.

Trimming took off 4 bases at V and 8 bases at J, with 14 bases between the two ends. Germline-derived CDR1 and CDR2 are MNHEY and SVGAGI. The CDR3 has 13 residues. TCRdb keeps only in-frame clones here, not all; method: immunoSEQ multiplex PCR. The sample lists fewer than 40,000 clones, 93% occurring once. To note about this clone: What it recognizes is unknown.

The chain recombines TRBV6-5 with TRBJ1-2; no reliable D call. The sequence derives from an older female donor with stage I lung adenocarcinoma. Here the sequenced sample was peripheral blood, taken before any cancer treatment. The CDR3 DNA reads as TGTGCCAGCAGTTTTGAAAAGGCGAGGGGCTACACCTTC. This gives the protein CASSFEKARGYTF.